Sequencing of this TCR beta chain was carried out in a study of blood T cell repertoires in COVID-19. This CDR3 contains 11 residues. The V end lost 6 bases, the J end lost 4 bases, and 6 bases lay between the germline ends. Germline V gene data show CDR1 as LNHDA and CDR2 as SQIVND (reference sequence). Method: immunoSEQ multiplex PCR; TCRdb's copy keeps in-frame clones and lacks some. The table has 200,000 to 250,000 clones, 82% seen once. The sequence was collected from a woman in her 70s with acute or convalescent COVID-19. The chain joins TRBV19 to TRBJ2-5; D call uncertain. Sequenced sample: peripheral blood. The CDR3 nucleotides read TGTGCCAGTAGCACCGGAGAGACCCAGTACTTC. Translated, it gives CASSTGETQYF.